Listed below are T cell receptor beta chains from one sample, sequenced in a study of human versus mouse CDR3 diversity and MHC coevolution. Libraries were prepared by immunoSEQ multiplex PCR; TCRdb keeps only in-frame clonotypes and omits some of them. In the table there are tens of thousands of clones, 90% to 95% of which are singletons. Input material: naive CD4+ T cells from blood. The receptors stem from a person in their sixties in good health. The CDR3 runs from the conserved cysteine through the conserved F or W. The order of the fields is clone size, D gene, J gene, V gene, CDR3 protein, CDR3 DNA. D genes are given only for firm matches. Expanded clones are given a class, and other clones once, few, many or no size at all.

clone size: .; D gene: TRBD1; J gene: TRBJ2-5; V gene: TRBV27; CDR3 protein: CASSSGTGKKGQETQYF; CDR3 DNA: TGTGCCAGCAGTTCCGGGACAGGGAAGAAGGGCCAAGAGACCCAGTACTTC
clone size: .; D gene: .; J gene: TRBJ2-2; V gene: TRBV6-5; CDR3 protein: CASTPTGNTGELFF; CDR3 DNA: TGTGCCAGCACCCCGACAGGGAACACCGGGGAGCTGTTTTTT
clone size: .; D gene: TRBD1; J gene: TRBJ2-7; V gene: TRBV10-1; CDR3 protein: CASSESRGDRAYEQYF; CDR3 DNA: TGCGCCAGCAGTGAGTCGAGGGGAGACAGGGCCTACGAGCAGTACTTC
clone size: .; D gene: .; J gene: TRBJ2-7; V gene: TRBV7-6; CDR3 protein: CASSLEGQGPLF; CDR3 DNA: TGTGCCAGCAGCTTAGAGGGGCAGGGGCCCTTATTC
clone size: .; D gene: .; J gene: TRBJ1-1; V gene: TRBV30; CDR3 protein: CAWAHGGNTEAFF; CDR3 DNA: TGTGCCTGGGCACACGGGGGGAACACTGAAGCTTTCTTT
clone size: .; D gene: TRBD1; J gene: TRBJ2-5; V gene: TRBV11-3; CDR3 protein: CASSARQGEGETQYF; CDR3 DNA: TGTGCCAGCAGCGCCAGACAGGGAGAGGGAGAGACCCAGTACTTC
clone size: .; D gene: .; J gene: TRBJ1-1; V gene: TRBV5-1; CDR3 protein: CASSPAGTSTEAFF; CDR3 DNA: TGCGCCAGCAGCCCGGCGGGGACTAGCACTGAAGCTTTCTTT
clone size: .; D gene: .; J gene: TRBJ2-3; V gene: TRBV9; CDR3 protein: CASSVAGGAGTDTQYF; CDR3 DNA: TGTGCCAGCAGCGTAGCCGGGGGTGCAGGCACAGATACGCAGTATTTT
clone size: .; D gene: .; J gene: TRBJ2-5; V gene: TRBV11-3; CDR3 protein: CASRGGGETQYF; CDR3 DNA: TGTGCCAGCAGGGGGGGAGGCGAGACCCAGTACTTC
clone size: .; D gene: .; J gene: TRBJ2-7; V gene: TRBV19; CDR3 protein: CASSQQGQTYEQYF; CDR3 DNA: TGTGCCAGTAGTCAGCAGGGGCAGACCTACGAGCAGTACTTC
clone size: once; D gene: .; J gene: TRBJ2-2; V gene: TRBV6-5; CDR3 protein: CASSRERTGELFF; CDR3 DNA: TGTGCCAGCAGCCGCGAGCGGACCGGGGAGCTGTTTTTT
clone size: .; D gene: TRBD1; J gene: TRBJ1-1; V gene: TRBV19; CDR3 protein: CASSIWKGQLEAFF; CDR3 DNA: TGTGCCAGTAGTATATGGAAGGGACAGCTTGAAGCTTTCTTT
clone size: .; D gene: .; J gene: TRBJ2-7; V gene: TRBV5-1; CDR3 protein: CASNPGEGYEQYF; CDR3 DNA: TGCGCCAGCAACCCGGGAGAGGGCTACGAGCAGTACTTC
clone size: .; D gene: TRBD1; J gene: TRBJ1-5; V gene: TRBV18; CDR3 protein: CASSPLGTGGVQPQHF; CDR3 DNA: TGTGCCAGCTCACCACTTGGGACAGGGGGCGTCCAGCCCCAGCATTTT
clone size: .; D gene: TRBD1; J gene: TRBJ1-1; V gene: TRBV2; CDR3 protein: CASSPLTGGDTEAFF; CDR3 DNA: TGTGCCAGCAGTCCCCTGACAGGGGGGGACACTGAAGCTTTCTTT